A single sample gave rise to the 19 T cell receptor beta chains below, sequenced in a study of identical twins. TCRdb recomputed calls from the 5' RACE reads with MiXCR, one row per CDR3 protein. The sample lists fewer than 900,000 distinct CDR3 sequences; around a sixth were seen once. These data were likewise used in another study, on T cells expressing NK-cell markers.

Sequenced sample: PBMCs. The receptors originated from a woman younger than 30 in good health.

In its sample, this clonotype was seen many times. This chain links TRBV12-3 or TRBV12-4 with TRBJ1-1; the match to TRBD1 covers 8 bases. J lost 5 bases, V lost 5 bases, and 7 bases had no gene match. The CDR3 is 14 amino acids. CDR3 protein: CASSPGQGRTEAFF. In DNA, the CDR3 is TGTGCCAGCAGTCCTGGACAGGGAAGGACTGAAGCTTTCTTT.

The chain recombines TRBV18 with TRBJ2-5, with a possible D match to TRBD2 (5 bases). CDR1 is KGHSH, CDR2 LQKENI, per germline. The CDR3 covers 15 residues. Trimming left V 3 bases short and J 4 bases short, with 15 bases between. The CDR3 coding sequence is TGTGCCAGCTCACCGGGAGAAAATACCCGAGAGACCCAGTACTTC. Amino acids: CASSPGENTRETQYF.

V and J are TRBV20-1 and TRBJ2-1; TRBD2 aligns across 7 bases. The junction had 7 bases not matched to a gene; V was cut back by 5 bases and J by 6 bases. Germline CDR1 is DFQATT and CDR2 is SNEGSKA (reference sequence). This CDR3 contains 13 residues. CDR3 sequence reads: CSASPPGGNEQFF. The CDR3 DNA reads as TGCAGTGCTTCGCCCCCGGGGGGCAATGAGCAGTTCTTC.

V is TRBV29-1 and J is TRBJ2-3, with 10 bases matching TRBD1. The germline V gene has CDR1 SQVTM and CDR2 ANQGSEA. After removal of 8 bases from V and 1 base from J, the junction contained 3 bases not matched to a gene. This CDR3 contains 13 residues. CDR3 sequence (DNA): TGCAGCTCAGGGACAGGGGGCACAGATACGCAGTATTTT. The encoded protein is CSSGTGGTDTQYF.

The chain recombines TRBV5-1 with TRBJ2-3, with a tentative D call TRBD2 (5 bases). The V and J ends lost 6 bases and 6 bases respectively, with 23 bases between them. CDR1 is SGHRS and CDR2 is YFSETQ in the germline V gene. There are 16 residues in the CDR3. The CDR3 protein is CASKEFGLLNADTQYF. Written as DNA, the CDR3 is TGCGCCAGCAAGGAGTTTGGACTTCTAAACGCCGATACGCAGTATTTT.

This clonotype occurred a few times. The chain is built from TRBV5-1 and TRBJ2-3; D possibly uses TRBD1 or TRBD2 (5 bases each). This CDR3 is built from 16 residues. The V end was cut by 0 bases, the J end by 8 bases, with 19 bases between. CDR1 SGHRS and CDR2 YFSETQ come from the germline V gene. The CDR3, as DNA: TGCGCCAGCAGCTTGGCAGGGATAGGACTTGGCGGTACGCAGTATTTT. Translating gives CASSLAGIGLGGTQYF. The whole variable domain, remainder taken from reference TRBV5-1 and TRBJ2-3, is KAGVTQTPRYLIKTRGQQVTLSCSPISGHRSVSWYQQTPGQGLQFLFEYFSETQRNKGNFPGRFSGRQFSNSRSEMNVSTLELGDSALYLCASSLAGIGLGGTQYFGPGTRLTVL.

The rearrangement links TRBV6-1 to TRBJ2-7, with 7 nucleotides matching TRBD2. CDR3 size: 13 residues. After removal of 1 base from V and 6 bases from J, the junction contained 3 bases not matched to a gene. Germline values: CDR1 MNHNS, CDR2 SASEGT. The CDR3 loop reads CASSEGDYSEQYF. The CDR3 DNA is TGTGCCAGCAGTGAAGGGGACTATTCCGAGCAGTACTTC.

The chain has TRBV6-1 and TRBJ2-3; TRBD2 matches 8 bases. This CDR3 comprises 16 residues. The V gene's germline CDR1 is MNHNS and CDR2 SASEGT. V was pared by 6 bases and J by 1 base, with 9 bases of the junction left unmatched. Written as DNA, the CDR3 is TGTGCCAGCAGACCCTCGGGACTAGTCCGCACAGATACGCAGTATTTT. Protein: CASRPSGLVRTDTQYF.

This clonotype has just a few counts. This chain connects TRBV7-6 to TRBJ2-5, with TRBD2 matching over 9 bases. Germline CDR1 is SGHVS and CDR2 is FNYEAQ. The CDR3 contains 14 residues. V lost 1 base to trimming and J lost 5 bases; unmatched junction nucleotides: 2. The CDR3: CASSLGAGGETQYF. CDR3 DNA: TGTGCCAGCAGCTTAGGCGCGGGGGGGGAGACCCAGTACTTC. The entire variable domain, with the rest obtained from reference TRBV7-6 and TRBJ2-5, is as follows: GAGVSQSPRYKVTKRGQDVALRCDPISGHVSLYWYRQALGQGPEFLTYFNYEAQQDKSGLPNDRFSAERPEGSISTLTIQRTEQRDSAMYRCASSLGAGGETQYFGPGTRLLVL.

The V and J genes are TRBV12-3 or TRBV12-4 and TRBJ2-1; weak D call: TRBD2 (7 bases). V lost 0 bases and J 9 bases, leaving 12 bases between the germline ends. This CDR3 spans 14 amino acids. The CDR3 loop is CASSLAGGRGEQFF. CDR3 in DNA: TGTGCCAGCAGTTTAGCGGGGGGGCGCGGTGAGCAGTTCTTC.

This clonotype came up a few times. CDR3: CATSTSGADTQYF. In DNA, the CDR3 is TGTGCCACCAGTACTAGCGGGGCAGATACGCAGTATTTT. The V and J genes are TRBV24-1 and TRBJ2-3, with TRBD2 matching 10 bases. CDR3 size: 13 residues. V lost 6 bases and J lost 4; bases outside the gene matches: 0. Per germline, CDR1 KGHDR and CDR2 SFDVKD.

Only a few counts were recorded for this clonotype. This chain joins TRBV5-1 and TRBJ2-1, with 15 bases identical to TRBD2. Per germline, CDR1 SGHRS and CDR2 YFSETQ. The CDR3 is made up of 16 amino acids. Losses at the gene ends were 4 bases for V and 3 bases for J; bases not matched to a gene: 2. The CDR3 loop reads CASSGTSGRIYNEQFF. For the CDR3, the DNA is TGCGCCAGCAGCGGGACTAGCGGGAGGATCTACAATGAGCAGTTCTTC.

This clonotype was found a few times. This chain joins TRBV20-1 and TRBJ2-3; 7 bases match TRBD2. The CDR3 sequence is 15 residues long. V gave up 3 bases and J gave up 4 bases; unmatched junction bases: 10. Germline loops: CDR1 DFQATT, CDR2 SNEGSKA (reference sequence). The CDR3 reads CSASPPAGDPDTQYF. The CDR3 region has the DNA TGCAGTGCTAGTCCCCCGGCGGGAGACCCAGATACGCAGTATTTT.

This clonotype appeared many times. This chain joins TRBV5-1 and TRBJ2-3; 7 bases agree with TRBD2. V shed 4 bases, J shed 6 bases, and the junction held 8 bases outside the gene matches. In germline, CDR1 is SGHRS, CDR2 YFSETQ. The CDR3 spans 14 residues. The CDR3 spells CASSEGTTSDTQYF. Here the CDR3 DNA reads TGCGCCAGCAGCGAGGGGACTACATCCGATACGCAGTATTTT.

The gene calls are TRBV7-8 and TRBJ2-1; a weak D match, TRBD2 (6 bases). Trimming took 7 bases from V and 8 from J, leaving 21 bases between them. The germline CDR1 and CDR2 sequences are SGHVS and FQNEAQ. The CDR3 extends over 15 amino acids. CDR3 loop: CASTFGRDSLHEQFF. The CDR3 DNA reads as TGTGCCAGCACCTTTGGCCGGGACTCCTTACATGAGCAGTTCTTC.

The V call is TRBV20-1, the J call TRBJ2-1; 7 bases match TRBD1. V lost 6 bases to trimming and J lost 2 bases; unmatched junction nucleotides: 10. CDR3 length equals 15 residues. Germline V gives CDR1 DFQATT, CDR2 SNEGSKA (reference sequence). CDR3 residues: CSAPARGRPYNEQFF. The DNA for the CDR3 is TGCAGTGCCCCCGCGAGGGGGCGCCCCTACAATGAGCAGTTCTTC.

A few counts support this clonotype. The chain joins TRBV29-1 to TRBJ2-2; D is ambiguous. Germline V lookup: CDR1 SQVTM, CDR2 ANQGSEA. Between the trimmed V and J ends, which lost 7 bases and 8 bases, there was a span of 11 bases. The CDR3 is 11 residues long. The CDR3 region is CSATYSGELFF. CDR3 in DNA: TGCAGCGCCACCTACTCAGGGGAGCTGTTTTTT.

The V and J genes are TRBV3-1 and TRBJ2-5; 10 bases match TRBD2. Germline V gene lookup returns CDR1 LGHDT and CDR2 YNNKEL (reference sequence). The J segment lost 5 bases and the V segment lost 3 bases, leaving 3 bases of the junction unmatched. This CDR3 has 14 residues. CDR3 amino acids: CASSQEREGETQYF. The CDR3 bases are TGTGCCAGCAGCCAGGAGCGGGAGGGTGAGACCCAGTACTTC.

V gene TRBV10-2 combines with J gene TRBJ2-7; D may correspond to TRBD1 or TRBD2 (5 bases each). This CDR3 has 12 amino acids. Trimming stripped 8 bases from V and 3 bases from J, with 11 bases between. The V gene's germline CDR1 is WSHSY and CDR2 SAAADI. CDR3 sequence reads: CASRDAYYEQYF. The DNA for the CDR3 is TGCGCCAGCCGGGACGCATACTACGAGCAGTACTTC.